This T cell receptor beta chain is from a study of CXCR3-negative and CXCR3-positive naive CD8 T cells. Carrying UMI labels, the TRB cDNA libraries were prepared through 5' RACE. TCRdb reprocessed the 5' RACE reads, with one entry per CDR3 protein and no DNA. The data show roughly 110,000 distinct CDR3 sequences, and the top ten clones hold over 0.35%. Study results and caveats: Naive subsets displayed similar surface CD5, and TCR strength was inferred from TRB CDR3 properties. Partial loss of CXCR3 expression followed cryopreservation; most assays used fresh PBMCs. Hydrophobicity was higher for TRB CDR3s found in CXCR3-positive naive cells than in CXCR3-negative naive cells.

About this clonotype itself: Its antigen is unknown.

Germline CDR1 reads MNHEY; CDR2 reads SVGEGT. The CDR3 length is 18 residues. The chain is built from TRBV6-2 or TRBV6-3 and TRBJ2-5; TCRdb outputs TRBD2, but without DNA this stays unchecked. The sequence was obtained from a human donor in good health. Some clones in this sample may be carry-over from other donors' samples. The sample comprised naive CXCR3+ CD8+ T cells from blood. Subset of the sample: CD45RO-CCR7+CD27+CD95- naive CD8+ T cells expressing CXCR3 (TNR3+). CDR3 sequence reads: CASSYSTSGEDPRETQYF.